Below, one TCR beta chain is given with its context. The antigen is not known. The sample comes from a study of T cell repertoires in cytomegalovirus infection. Study-wide context: Based on public TCR beta signatures, there were indications of CMV infection and of a matching HLA type.

This CDR3 is built from 15 residues. V was clipped by 5 bases and J by 0 bases, with 10 bases between them. The V gene's germline CDR1 is SNHLY and CDR2 FYNNEI. TCRdb recomputed calls from the reads with MiXCR, one row per CDR3 protein. This table holds approximately 340,000 distinct CDR3 sequences, 25% to 35% found once. The receptor's source is a human donor in good health (CMV status not recorded). Some clones in this sample may be carry-over from other donors' samples. The chain combines TRBV2 with TRBJ2-2, with D unresolved. Sample: cultured PBMCs, taken from culture after CMV antigen stimulation. The CDR3 protein is CASSRQRTNTGELFF. In DNA form, the CDR3 reads TGTGCCAGCAGTCGGCAACGGACGAACACCGGGGAGCTGTTTTTT.